Listed here is a single T cell receptor (beta chain). Likely a read error: the CDR3 ends without its conserved phenylalanine or tryptophan. This specimen belongs to a study of T cells in Graves' hyperthyroidism and ophthalmopathy. The germline gives CDR1 MNHNS, CDR2 SASEGT. The CDR3 loop spans 14 amino acids. RNA transcripts provided the source from which TCR beta CDR3 regions were amplified. The TCR CDR3 was amplified in a first-round RT-PCR using the HTBI primer set. TCRdb re-called the multiplex PCR reads through MiXCR, storing one row per CDR3 protein. Here the sample spans 550,000 to 800,000 distinct CDR3 sequences, around 15% being singletons.

Sequencing was done on a sample of blood. V gene TRBV6-1 combines with J gene TRBJ2-1; 7 bases agree with TRBD2. The source of this sequence is a man between 45 and 60 years old with Graves' hyperthyroidism. CDR3 coding DNA: TGTGCCAGCAGAGAAGCGGGATCCTACAATGAGCAGTTCCTC. It is translated as CASREAGSYNEQFL.